Listed here are 28 T cell receptor beta chains from one sample, sequenced in a study of T-cell memory formation after mild COVID-19. TCRdb processed the 5' RACE reads anew with MiXCR; each CDR3 protein has one entry. The table lists some 600,000 distinct CDR3 sequences, 17% of them singletons. Specimen: PBMCs or a T cell subset sorted from them (not recorded which). The source of these receptors is an adult woman who had mild COVID-19 (a few samples of this study predate the infection). Cell type and time point are not known.

This chain connects TRBV20-1 to TRBJ2-3, with D perhaps matching TRBD2 (5 bases). Germline V gives CDR1 DFQATT, CDR2 SNEGSKA (reference sequence). This CDR3 contains 12 residues. The ends were cut back, 3 bases at V and 6 bases at J, with 10 bases in the middle. DNA of the CDR3: TGCAGTGCTAGCACGGGAAGGGATACGCAGTATTTT. Protein sequence: CSASTGRDTQYF.

The chain is built from TRBV29-1 and TRBJ2-1; D possibly uses TRBD1 or TRBD2 (5 bases each). This CDR3 contains 12 residues. With 6 bases removed from V and 7 bases from J, the gap between germline ends came to 13 bases. The germline V gene has CDR1 SQVTM and CDR2 ANQGSEA. The CDR3 reads CSVSQGGNEQFF. The CDR3 DNA follows: TGCAGCGTATCGCAGGGCGGGAATGAGCAGTTCTTC.

This clonotype was seen more than once but under ten times. The chain couples TRBV7-8 to TRBJ1-4; TRBD1 is a possible D gene (6 bases). The V end lost 5 bases, the J end lost 8 bases, and 24 bases lay between the germline ends. The CDR3 runs 17 residues. From germline, CDR1 is SGHVS and CDR2 FQNEAQ. CDR3 region: CASSQPSGAREKEKLFF. CDR3 coding DNA: TGTGCCAGCAGCCAGCCCTCGGGGGCGAGGGAGAAAGAAAAACTGTTTTTT.

The rearrangement uses TRBV2 and TRBJ2-1, with D unclear. The CDR3 runs 18 residues. The V gene lost 2 bases and the J gene lost 2 bases, with 19 bases spanning the gap. The V gene's germline CDR1 is SNHLY and CDR2 FYNNEI. Here the CDR3 reads CASSETRPTQTPYNEQFF. DNA for the CDR3: TGTGCCAGCAGTGAAACCCGTCCTACCCAGACACCCTACAATGAGCAGTTCTTC.

The chain couples TRBV4-1 to TRBJ2-5, with 10 bases that match TRBD2. Trimming cost V 3 bases and J 7 bases; bases outside gene matches: 17. This CDR3 spans 18 amino acids. Germline V lookup: CDR1 MGHRA, CDR2 YSYEKL. The CDR3 nucleotides are TGCGCCAGCAGCCACCTTGTTTTTACCGGGACTAGCGATGTGACCCAGTACTTC. Translation: CASSHLVFTGTSDVTQYF.

The rearrangement links TRBV12-3 or TRBV12-4 to TRBJ2-3; tentative D call: TRBD1 (6 bases). The V gene lost 4 bases and the J gene lost 0 bases, with 23 bases spanning the gap. CDR3 length equals 19 residues. CDR3 DNA sequence: TGTGCCAGCAGTTCATATCCATCACGACCGGGGACAAGCACAGATACGCAGTATTTT. Translated: CASSSYPSRPGTSTDTQYF.

This clonotype was picked up a small number of times. V and J are TRBV9 and TRBJ1-3, with D unclear. CDR3 size: 13 residues. Trimming took 0 bases from V and 0 from J, leaving 1 base between them. Germline loops: CDR1 SGDLS, CDR2 YYNGEE. The CDR3 region is CASSVDSGNTIYF. The CDR3 coding sequence is TGTGCCAGCAGCGTAGACTCTGGAAACACCATATATTTT.

The chain carries TRBV7-6 and TRBJ1-6, with TRBD1 matching over 9 bases. Trimming cost V 0 bases and J 7 bases; bases outside gene matches: 4. The germline V gene has CDR1 SGHVS and CDR2 FNYEAQ. The CDR3 consists of 16 residues. The chain's CDR3 is CASSLAGTGRNSPLHF. The CDR3 DNA reads as TGTGCCAGCAGCTTAGCCGGGACAGGGCGCAATTCACCCCTCCACTTT.

The V and J genes are TRBV4-2 and TRBJ2-5, with TRBD2 identical over 13 bases. Germline V gene lookup returns CDR1 LGHNA and CDR2 YNFKEQ. With 4 bases clipped from V and 8 bases from J, the junction kept 10 bases outside the gene matches. CDR3 length: 16 residues. CDR3 residues: CASSLSTSGREETQYF. CDR3 DNA: TGTGCCAGCAGCCTGTCCACTAGCGGGAGGGAGGAAACCCAGTACTTC.

The chain recombines TRBV7-2 with TRBJ2-7, with 11 bases that match TRBD1. CDR3 size: 15 residues. Germline V gene sequence: CDR1 SGHTA, CDR2 FQGNSA. The J segment lost 10 bases and the V segment lost 5 bases, leaving 13 bases of the junction unmatched. CDR3 protein: CASSAAPGTGGIQYF. The DNA for the CDR3 is TGTGCCAGCAGCGCAGCTCCGGGGACAGGGGGTATCCAGTACTTC.

This clonotype was picked up a small number of times. This chain links TRBV5-1 with TRBJ2-1; D uncertain. This CDR3 has 16 amino acids. The V gene lost 1 base and the J gene lost 0 bases, with 11 bases spanning the gap. From germline, CDR1 is SGHRS and CDR2 YFSETQ. The CDR3 sequence: CASSLIALSSYNEQFF. The CDR3 DNA follows: TGCGCCAGCAGCTTGATAGCCCTTAGCTCCTACAATGAGCAGTTCTTC.

The chain combines TRBV6-5 with TRBJ1-1; 7 nucleotides agree with TRBD1. Germline CDR1 MNHEY, CDR2 SVGAGI. J gave up 4 bases and V 6 bases, and 8 bases lay outside the gene matches. This CDR3 region has 14 residues. The CDR3 nucleotides are TGTGCCAGCAGAAAACCAGGGGGAAGCACTGAAGCTTTCTTT. The encoded protein is CASRKPGGSTEAFF.

This chain links TRBV19 with TRBJ1-1; D unresolved. The germline V gene has CDR1 LNHDA and CDR2 SQIVND (reference sequence). V was pared by 7 bases and J by 1 base, with 10 bases between. The CDR3 loop spans 13 amino acids. CDR3 coding DNA: TGTGCCAGTAATCGTAAGGGGAACACTGAAGCTTTCTTT. Its translation is CASNRKGNTEAFF.

The V and J genes are TRBV5-1 and TRBJ2-2, with a tentative D call TRBD2 (5 bases). V was trimmed by 0 bases and J by 0 bases, leaving 12 bases between them. Germline CDR1 is SGHRS and CDR2 is YFSETQ. There are 17 residues in the CDR3. The CDR3 protein is CASSLGLADTNTGELFF. DNA of the CDR3: TGCGCCAGCAGCTTGGGTCTAGCTGATACGAACACCGGGGAGCTGTTTTTT.

This clonotype appeared a few times. The V call is TRBV2, the J call TRBJ2-3, with 16 bases that match TRBD2. From germline, CDR1 is SNHLY and CDR2 FYNNEI. Trimming at V came to 7 bases and at J to 5 bases, leaving 6 bases not matched to a gene. The CDR3 extends over 16 amino acids. The CDR3 reads CASNPGLAGGIDTQYF. The CDR3 DNA reads TGTGCCAGCAATCCGGGACTAGCGGGAGGGATAGATACGCAGTATTTT.

V is TRBV15 and J is TRBJ1-2; tentative D call: TRBD1 (5 bases). The CDR3 extends over 13 amino acids. Germline V lookup: CDR1 LNHNV, CDR2 YYDKDF (reference sequence). Trimming removed 2 bases from V and 4 bases from J, with 8 bases in between. The DNA of the CDR3 is TGTGCCACCAGCAGACTTCAGGGCTATGGCTACACCTTC. Translated: CATSRLQGYGYTF.

A note on this clonotype: At one end the junction does not follow the germline gene, possibly because of a read error. This chain joins TRBV24-1 and TRBJ2-1; D tentatively reads TRBD1 or TRBD2 (5 bases each). Germline CDR1 is KGHDR and CDR2 is SFDVKD. The length of the CDR3 is 16 residues. As DNA, the CDR3 is TGTGCCACCAGCCCAGCTCGGGGCCGATCCTCCAATGAGCAGTTCTTC. It encodes CATSPARGRSSNEQFF.

This clonotype was detected only a few times. The chain has TRBV11-2 and TRBJ2-5, with 9 bases identical to TRBD2. The germline gives CDR1 SGHAT, CDR2 FQNNGV. This CDR3 is built from 17 residues. With V trimmed by 3 bases and J by 9 bases, 17 bases remained unmatched. The CDR3 reads CASSFPGGGRGIGPQYF. In DNA, the CDR3 is TGTGCCAGCAGCTTCCCCGGGGGCGGGAGGGGCATCGGACCCCAGTACTTC.

This chain joins TRBV20-1 and TRBJ2-3, with D possibly TRBD2 on 5 matching bases. This CDR3 has 13 amino acids. V lost 2 bases and J 2 bases, leaving 8 bases between the germline ends. Germline CDR1 reads DFQATT; CDR2 reads SNEGSKA (reference sequence). DNA of the CDR3: TGCAGTGCTAGAAAGACTACCACAGATACGCAGTATTTT. Translated, it gives CSARKTTTDTQYF.

Of note for this clonotype: The junction shows a germline mismatch at one end, possibly a read error. The rearrangement links TRBV7-8 to TRBJ2-7; 10 nucleotides align to TRBD2. This CDR3 has 16 residues. CDR1 and CDR2 from the germline V gene are SGHVS and FQNEAQ. The CDR3 reads CASSPPTSGSPYEQYF. The CDR3 nucleotides are TGTGCAAGCAGCCCCCCGACTAGCGGGTCCCCCTACGAGCAGTACTTC.

The table lists this clonotype with a few counts. The rearrangement uses TRBV6-1 and TRBJ2-1; no firm D call. This CDR3 is built from 11 residues. V lost 1 base and J lost 12, with 7 bases in between. Looked up from germline, CDR1 is MNHNS and CDR2 is SASEGT. The CDR3 DNA follows: TGTGCCAGCAGTGAAGTAATAGGGCAGTTCTTC. This translates into CASSEVIGQFF.

This clonotype was recorded at least ten times. CDR3 protein: CASSLKQGGSPLHF. The DNA of the CDR3 is TGTGCCAGCAGCTTAAAACAGGGGGGATCACCCCTCCACTTT. The rearrangement joins TRBV7-9 to TRBJ1-6; 8 bases align to TRBD1. V trimming: 2 bases; J trimming: 10 bases; junction bases outside the gene matches: 4. Per the germline V gene, CDR1 is SEHNR and CDR2 is FQNEAQ (reference sequence). This CDR3 is built from 14 residues. The full variable domain, in which reference TRBV7-9 and TRBJ1-6 provide the parts outside the CDR3, is DTGVSQNPRHKITKRGQNVTFRCDPISEHNRLYWYRQTLGQGPEFLTYFQNEAQLEKSRLLSDRFSAERPKGSFSTLEIQRTEQGDSAMYLCASSLKQGGSPLHFGNGTRLTVT.

This rearrangement joins TRBV21-1 to TRBJ1-2. TRBV21-1 has pseudogene status. The CDR3 runs 15 residues. CDR3 sequence: CASSKRGGANYGYTF. The DNA for the CDR3 is TGTGCCAGCAGCAAACGGGGGGGCGCAAACTATGGCTACACCTTC.

CDR3 protein: CASSLGSGSGAQGNIQYF. CDR3 nucleotide sequence: TGTGCCAGCAGCTTGGGGAGCGGTTCGGGGGCACAGGGAAACATTCAGTACTTC. This rearrangement joins TRBV5-6 to TRBJ2-4, with D possibly called TRBD1 or TRBD2 (6 bases each). The CDR3 sequence is 18 residues long. With 0 bases removed from V and 6 bases from J, the gap between germline ends came to 22 bases. The germline CDR1 and CDR2 sequences are SGHDT and YYEEEE.

The genes are TRBV6-5 and TRBJ2-7; D possibly corresponds to TRBD2 (6 bases). The CDR3 contains 15 residues. The germline V gene encodes CDR1 MNHEY and CDR2 SVGAGI. V dropped 2 bases and J dropped 3 bases, with 14 bases sitting between them. The CDR3 is CASSYGAGANYEQYF. DNA of the CDR3: TGTGCCAGCAGTTACGGAGCGGGCGCCAACTACGAGCAGTACTTC.

This clonotype was seen at least ten times. The V gene is TRBV10-3, the J gene TRBJ2-2; a possible D gene is TRBD1 (6 bases). The CDR3 spans 16 residues. The germline gives CDR1 ENHRY, CDR2 SYGVKD. Trimming cost V 3 bases and J 6 bases, with 17 bases left between them. The CDR3 nucleotides are TGTGCCATCAGTGAAGCACAGGGTGGGCCCGCCGGGGAGCTGTTTTTT. This gives the protein CAISEAQGGPAGELFF.

This clonotype occurred a few times. This chain connects TRBV9 to TRBJ1-1, with 8 bases that match TRBD1. Germline assignment: CDR1 SGDLS and CDR2 YYNGEE. The CDR3 loop spans 15 amino acids. The J segment lost 3 bases and the V segment lost 0 bases, leaving 4 bases of the junction unmatched. CDR3 nucleotides: TGTGCCAGCAGCGTAGCTACAGGGGGGCACACTGAAGCTTTCTTT. Translating gives CASSVATGGHTEAFF. The full variable domain, completed using reference TRBV9 and TRBJ1-1, is DSGVTQTPKHLITATGQRVTLRCSPRSGDLSVYWYQQSLDQGLQFLIQYYNGEERAKGNILERFSAQQFPDLHSELNLSSLELGDSALYFCASSVATGGHTEAFFGQGTRLTVV.

This clonotype was counted between two and nine times. The V call is TRBV6-5, the J call TRBJ2-3; D tentatively reads TRBD1 or TRBD2 (6 bases each). V dropped 2 bases and J dropped 4 bases, with 13 bases sitting between them. The germline gives CDR1 MNHEY, CDR2 SVGAGI. This CDR3 has 15 residues. The CDR3 here is CASSYEGGRADTQYF. Written as DNA, the CDR3 is TGTGCCAGCAGTTACGAGGGGGGCCGGGCAGATACGCAGTATTTT.